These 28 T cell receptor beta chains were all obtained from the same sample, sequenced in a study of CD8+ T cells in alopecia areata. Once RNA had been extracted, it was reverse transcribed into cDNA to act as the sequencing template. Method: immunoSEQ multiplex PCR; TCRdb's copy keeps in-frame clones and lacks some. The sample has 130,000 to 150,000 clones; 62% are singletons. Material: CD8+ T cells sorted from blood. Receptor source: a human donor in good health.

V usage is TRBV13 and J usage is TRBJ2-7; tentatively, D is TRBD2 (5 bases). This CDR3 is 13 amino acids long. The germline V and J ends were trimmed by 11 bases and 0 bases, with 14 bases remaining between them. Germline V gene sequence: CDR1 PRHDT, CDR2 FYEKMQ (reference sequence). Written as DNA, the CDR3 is TGTGCCTTCTCCTCCCGGGGCTCCTACGAGCAGTACTTC. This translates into CAFSSRGSYEQYF.

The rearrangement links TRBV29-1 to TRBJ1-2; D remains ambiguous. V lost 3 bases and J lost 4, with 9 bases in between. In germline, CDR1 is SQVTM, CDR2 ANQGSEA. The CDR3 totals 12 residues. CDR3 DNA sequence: TGCAGCGTTGAGTCCAGGTTCTATGGCTACACCTTC. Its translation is CSVESRFYGYTF.

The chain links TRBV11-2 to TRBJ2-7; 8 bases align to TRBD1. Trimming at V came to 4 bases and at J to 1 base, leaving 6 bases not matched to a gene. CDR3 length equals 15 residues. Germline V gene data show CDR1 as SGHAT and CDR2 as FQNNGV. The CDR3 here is CASSYGQGISYEQYF. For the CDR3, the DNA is TGTGCCAGCAGCTACGGACAGGGAATATCCTACGAGCAGTACTTC.

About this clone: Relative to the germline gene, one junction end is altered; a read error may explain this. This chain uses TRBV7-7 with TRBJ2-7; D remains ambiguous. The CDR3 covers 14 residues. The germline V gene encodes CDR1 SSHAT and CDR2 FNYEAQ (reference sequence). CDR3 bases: TGTGCTAGCAGCCCCCGGGCCGGATCCTACGAGCAGTACTTC. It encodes CASSPRAGSYEQYF.

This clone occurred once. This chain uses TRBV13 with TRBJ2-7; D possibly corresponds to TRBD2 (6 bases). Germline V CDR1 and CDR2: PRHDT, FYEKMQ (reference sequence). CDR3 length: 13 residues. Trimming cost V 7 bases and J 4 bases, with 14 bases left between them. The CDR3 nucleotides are TGTGCCAGCACGGGACTCGGGGCATACGAGCAGTACTTC. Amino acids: CASTGLGAYEQYF.

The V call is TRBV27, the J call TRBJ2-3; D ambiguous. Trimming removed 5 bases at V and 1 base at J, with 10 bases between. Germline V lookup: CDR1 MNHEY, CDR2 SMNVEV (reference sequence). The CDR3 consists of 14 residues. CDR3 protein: CASSPERGTDTQYF. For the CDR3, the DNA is TGTGCCAGCAGTCCTGAACGGGGCACAGATACGCAGTATTTT.

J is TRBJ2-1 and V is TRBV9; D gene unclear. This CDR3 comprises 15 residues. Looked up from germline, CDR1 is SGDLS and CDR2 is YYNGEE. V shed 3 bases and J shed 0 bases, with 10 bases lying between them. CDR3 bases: TGTGCCAGCAGCGCCGGCAGGAGCTCCTACAATGAGCAGTTCTTC. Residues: CASSAGRSSYNEQFF.

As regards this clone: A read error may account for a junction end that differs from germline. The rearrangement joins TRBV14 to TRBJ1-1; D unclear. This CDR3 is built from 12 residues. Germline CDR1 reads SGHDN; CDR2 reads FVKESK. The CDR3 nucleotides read TGTGCCAGCAGTCAAGGGTGGACTGAAGCTTTCTTT. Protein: CASSQGWTEAFF.

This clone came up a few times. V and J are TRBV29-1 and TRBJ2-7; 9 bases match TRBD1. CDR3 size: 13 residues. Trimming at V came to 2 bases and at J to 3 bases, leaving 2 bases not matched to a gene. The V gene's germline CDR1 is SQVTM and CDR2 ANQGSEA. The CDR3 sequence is CSVESDRGYEQYF. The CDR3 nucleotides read TGCAGCGTTGAATCGGACAGGGGCTACGAGCAGTACTTC.

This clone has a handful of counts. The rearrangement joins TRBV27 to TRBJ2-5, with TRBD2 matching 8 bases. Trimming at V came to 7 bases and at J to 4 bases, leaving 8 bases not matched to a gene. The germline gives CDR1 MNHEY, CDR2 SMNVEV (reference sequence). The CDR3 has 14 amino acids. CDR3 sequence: CASNRGGRAETQYF. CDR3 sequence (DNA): TGTGCCAGCAACCGGGGGGGGAGGGCAGAGACCCAGTACTTC.

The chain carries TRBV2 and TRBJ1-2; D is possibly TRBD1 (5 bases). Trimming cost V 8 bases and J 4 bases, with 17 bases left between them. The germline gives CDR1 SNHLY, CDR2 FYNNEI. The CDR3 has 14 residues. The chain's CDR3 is CASAPGAVVYGYTF. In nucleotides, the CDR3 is TGTGCCAGCGCCCCTGGGGCAGTTGTCTATGGCTACACCTTC. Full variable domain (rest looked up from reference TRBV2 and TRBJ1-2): EPEVTQTPSHQVTQMGQEVILRCVPISNHLYFYWYRQILGQKVEFLVSFYNNEISEKSEIFDDQFSVERPDGSNFTLKIRSTKLEDSAMYFCASAPGAVVYGYTFGSGTRLTVV.

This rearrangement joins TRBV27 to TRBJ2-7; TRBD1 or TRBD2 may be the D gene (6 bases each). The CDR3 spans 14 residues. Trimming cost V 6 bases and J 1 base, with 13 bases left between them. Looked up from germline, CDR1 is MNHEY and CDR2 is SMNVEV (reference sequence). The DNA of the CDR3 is TGTGCCAGCAGAAGGGGGGCCAGTTCCTACGAGCAGTACTTC. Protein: CASRRGASSYEQYF.

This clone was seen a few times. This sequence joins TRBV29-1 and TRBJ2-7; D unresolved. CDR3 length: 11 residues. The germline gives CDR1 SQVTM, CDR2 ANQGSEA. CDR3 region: CSIRVRGEQYF. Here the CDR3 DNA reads TGCAGTATAAGGGTCCGTGGCGAGCAGTACTTC.

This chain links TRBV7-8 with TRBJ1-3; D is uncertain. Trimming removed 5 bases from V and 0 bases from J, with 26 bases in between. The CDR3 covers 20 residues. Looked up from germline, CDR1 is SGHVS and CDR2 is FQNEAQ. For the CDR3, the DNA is TGTGCCAGCAGCCCGGCTTTGAGACGGGAAGGCTTTAGCTCTGGAAACACCATATATTTT. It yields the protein CASSPALRREGFSSGNTIYF. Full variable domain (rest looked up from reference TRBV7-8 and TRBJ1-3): GAGVSQSPRYKVAKRGQDVALRCDPISGHVSLFWYQQALGQGPEFLTYFQNEAQLDKSGLPSDRFFAERPEGSVSTLKIQRTQQEDSAVYLCASSPALRREGFSSGNTIYFGEGSWLTVV.

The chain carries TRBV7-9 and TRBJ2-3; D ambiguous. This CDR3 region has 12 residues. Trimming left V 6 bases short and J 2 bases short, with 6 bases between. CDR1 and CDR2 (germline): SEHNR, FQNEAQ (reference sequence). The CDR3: CASRKTTDTQYF. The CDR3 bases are TGTGCCAGCAGGAAAACCACAGATACGCAGTATTTT.

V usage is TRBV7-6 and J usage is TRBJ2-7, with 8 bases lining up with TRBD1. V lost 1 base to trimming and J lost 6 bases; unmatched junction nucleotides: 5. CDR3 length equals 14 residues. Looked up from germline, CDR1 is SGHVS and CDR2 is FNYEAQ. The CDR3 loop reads CASSLGTGSGEQYF. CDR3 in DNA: TGTGCCAGCAGCTTAGGGACAGGGTCTGGCGAGCAGTACTTC.

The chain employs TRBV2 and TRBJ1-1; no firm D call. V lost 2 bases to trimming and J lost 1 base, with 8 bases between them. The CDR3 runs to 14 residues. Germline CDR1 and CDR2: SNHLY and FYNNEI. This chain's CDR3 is CASSESWPNTEAFF. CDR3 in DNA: TGTGCCAGCAGTGAAAGCTGGCCGAACACTGAAGCTTTCTTT.

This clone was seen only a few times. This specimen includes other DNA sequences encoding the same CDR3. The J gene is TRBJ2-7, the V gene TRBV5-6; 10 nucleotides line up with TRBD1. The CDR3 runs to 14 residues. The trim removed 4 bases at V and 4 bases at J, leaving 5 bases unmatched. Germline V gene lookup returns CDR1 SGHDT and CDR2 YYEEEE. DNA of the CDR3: TGTGCCAGCAGCCTGGGGACAGGGGCGTACGAGCAGTACTTC. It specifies CASSLGTGAYEQYF.

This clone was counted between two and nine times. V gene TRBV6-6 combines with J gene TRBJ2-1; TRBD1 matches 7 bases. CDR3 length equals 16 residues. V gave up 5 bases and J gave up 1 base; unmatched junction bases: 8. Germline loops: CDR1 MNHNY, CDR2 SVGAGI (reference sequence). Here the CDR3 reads CASSNTLDRSYNEQFF. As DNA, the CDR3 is TGTGCCAGCAGTAACACCCTGGACAGGTCCTACAATGAGCAGTTCTTC.

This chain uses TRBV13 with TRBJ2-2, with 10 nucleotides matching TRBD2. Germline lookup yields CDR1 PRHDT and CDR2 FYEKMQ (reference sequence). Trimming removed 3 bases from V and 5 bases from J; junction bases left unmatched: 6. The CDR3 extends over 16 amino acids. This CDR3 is CASSLASGSSTGELFF. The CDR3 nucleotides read TGTGCCAGCAGCTTGGCTAGCGGGAGTTCAACCGGGGAGCTGTTTTTT.

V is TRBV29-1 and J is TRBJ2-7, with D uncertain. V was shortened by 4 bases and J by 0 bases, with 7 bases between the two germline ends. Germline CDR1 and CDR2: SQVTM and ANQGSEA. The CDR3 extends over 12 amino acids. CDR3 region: CSVGSSSYEQYF. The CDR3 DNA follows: TGCAGCGTTGGCTCGAGCTCCTACGAGCAGTACTTC.

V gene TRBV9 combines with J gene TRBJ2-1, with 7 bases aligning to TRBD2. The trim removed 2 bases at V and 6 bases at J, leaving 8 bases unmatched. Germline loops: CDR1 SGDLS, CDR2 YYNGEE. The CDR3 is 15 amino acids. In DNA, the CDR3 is TGTGCCAGCAGCGTTGGCGGGAGAAACGCCAATGAGCAGTTCTTC. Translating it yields CASSVGGRNANEQFF.

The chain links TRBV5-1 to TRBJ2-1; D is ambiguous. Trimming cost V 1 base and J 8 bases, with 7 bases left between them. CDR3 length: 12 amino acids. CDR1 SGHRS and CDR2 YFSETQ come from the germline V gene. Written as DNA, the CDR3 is TGCGCCAGCAGCTTGAGCTCAGATGAGCAGTTCTTC. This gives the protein CASSLSSDEQFF.

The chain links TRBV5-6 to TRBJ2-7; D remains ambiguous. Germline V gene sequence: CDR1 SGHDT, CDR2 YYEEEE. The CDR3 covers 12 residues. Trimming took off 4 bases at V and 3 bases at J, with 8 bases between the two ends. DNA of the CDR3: TGTGCCAGCAGCCTATTCGGCTACGAGCAGTACTTC. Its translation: CASSLFGYEQYF.

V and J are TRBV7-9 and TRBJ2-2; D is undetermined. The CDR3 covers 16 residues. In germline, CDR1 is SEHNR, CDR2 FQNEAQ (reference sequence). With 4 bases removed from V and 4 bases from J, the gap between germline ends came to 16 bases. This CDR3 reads CASSYPWSSSTGELFF. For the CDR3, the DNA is TGTGCCAGCAGCTACCCATGGAGCAGTTCCACCGGGGAGCTGTTTTTT.

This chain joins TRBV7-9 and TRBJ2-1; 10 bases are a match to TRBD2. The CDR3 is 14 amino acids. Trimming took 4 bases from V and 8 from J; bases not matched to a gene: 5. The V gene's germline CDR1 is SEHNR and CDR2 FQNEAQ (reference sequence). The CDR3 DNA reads TGTGCCAGCAGCTGGAGGACTAGCGGCGATGAGCAGTTCTTC. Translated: CASSWRTSGDEQFF.

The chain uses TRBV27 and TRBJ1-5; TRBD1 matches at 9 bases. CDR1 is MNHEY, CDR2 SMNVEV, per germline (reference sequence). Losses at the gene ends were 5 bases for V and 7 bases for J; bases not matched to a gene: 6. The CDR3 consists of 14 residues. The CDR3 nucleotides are TGTGCCAGCAGTCCGGACAGGGGTCAGCAGCCCCAGCATTTT. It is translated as CASSPDRGQQPQHF.

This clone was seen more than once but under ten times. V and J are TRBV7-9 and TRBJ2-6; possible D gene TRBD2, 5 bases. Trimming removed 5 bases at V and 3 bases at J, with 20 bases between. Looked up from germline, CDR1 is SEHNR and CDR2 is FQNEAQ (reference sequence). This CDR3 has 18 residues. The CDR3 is CASSPPTNKRGGANVLTF. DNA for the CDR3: TGTGCCAGCAGCCCCCCAACGAACAAACGGGGTGGGGCCAACGTCCTGACTTTC.